These 26 T cell receptor beta chains share one sample of origin, sequenced in a study of technical replicates of blood from a few donors. Generated by immunoSEQ multiplex PCR, the TCRdb table keeps only in-frame clones and is missing some. The sample lists over 65,000 clones, roughly 98% occurring once. Specimen: T cells isolated from PBMCs. These receptor sequences come from a human donor in good health.

The chain links TRBV5-4 to TRBJ1-1; D might be TRBD1 (5 bases). The germline V gene encodes CDR1 SGHNT and CDR2 YYREEE (reference sequence). V lost 0 bases and J 6 bases, leaving 15 bases between the germline ends. This CDR3 region has 15 residues. The chain's CDR3 is CASSLVVGGVAEAFF. The CDR3 DNA follows: TGTGCCAGCAGCTTGGTAGTTGGGGGGGTCGCTGAAGCTTTCTTT.

The gene calls are TRBV6-5 and TRBJ2-1, with TRBD1 identical over 8 bases. CDR1 is MNHEY, CDR2 SVGAGI, per germline. This CDR3 spans 13 amino acids. J lost 13 bases, V lost 0 bases, and 5 bases had no gene match. CDR3 sequence (DNA): TGTGCCAGCAGTTACTCAACAGGGGGATCCCAGTTCTTC. Translation gives CASSYSTGGSQFF.

The chain is built from TRBV6-5 and TRBJ2-1; TRBD2 might be the D (6 bases). CDR1 is MNHEY, CDR2 SVGAGI, per germline. The CDR3 is 13 amino acids. The V and J ends lost 8 bases and 5 bases respectively, with 13 bases between them. In nucleotides, the CDR3 is TGTGCCAGCCGGACGGAGGGACACAATGAGCAGTTCTTC. Protein sequence: CASRTEGHNEQFF.

The gene calls are TRBV5-1 and TRBJ1-1, with 8 bases identical to TRBD1. There are 15 residues in the CDR3. V dropped 3 bases and J dropped 4; count of bases not matched to a gene: 8. Germline CDR1 and CDR2: SGHRS and YFSETQ. CDR3 DNA: TGCGCCAGCAGCTCACAACAGGGGGGCGGCACTGAAGCTTTCTTT. This gives the protein CASSSQQGGGTEAFF.

The chain employs TRBV4-1 and TRBJ2-5, with TRBD1 identical over 7 bases. This CDR3 has 14 amino acids. Per germline, CDR1 MGHRA and CDR2 YSYEKL. With 6 bases clipped from V and 1 base from J, the junction kept 5 bases outside the gene matches. The CDR3 reads CASRRQGPQETQYF. The CDR3 DNA follows: TGCGCCAGCAGACGACAGGGACCCCAAGAGACCCAGTACTTC.

This chain links TRBV6-1 with TRBJ2-3; tentative D call: TRBD1 (5 bases). The CDR3 runs 14 residues. Trimming took off 3 bases at V and 5 bases at J, with 12 bases between the two ends. CDR1 MNHNS and CDR2 SASEGT come from the germline V gene. The CDR3 protein is CASSEGRLEDTQYF. CDR3 coding DNA: TGTGCCAGCAGTGAGGGGCGTTTGGAAGATACGCAGTATTTT.

J is TRBJ1-6 and V is TRBV6-5; D is undetermined. Per the germline V gene, CDR1 is MNHEY and CDR2 is SVGAGI. V lost 2 bases and J lost 5, with 10 bases in between. The CDR3 has 15 amino acids. The CDR3 sequence: CASSYGGLNNSPLHF. The DNA for the CDR3 is TGTGCCAGCAGTTACGGAGGACTGAATAATTCACCCCTCCACTTT.

The chain couples TRBV5-6 to TRBJ2-3, with 7 bases lining up with TRBD2. V lost 4 bases and J lost 3; bases outside the gene matches: 11. The CDR3 loop spans 16 amino acids. Germline V CDR1 and CDR2: SGHDT, YYEEEE. This chain's CDR3 is CASSPPGGIGTDTQYF. The CDR3 coding sequence is TGTGCCAGCAGCCCCCCGGGGGGAATAGGGACAGATACGCAGTATTTT.

This sequence joins TRBV7-9 and TRBJ2-3; D perhaps matches TRBD2 (5 bases). The V gene's germline CDR1 is SEHNR and CDR2 FQNEAQ (reference sequence). Trimming took 5 bases from V and 2 from J, leaving 20 bases between them. The CDR3 contains 17 residues. The CDR3 loop is CASSRNGPPGDTDTQYF. CDR3 nucleotide sequence: TGTGCCAGCAGCCGTAATGGACCGCCCGGGGACACAGATACGCAGTATTTT.

A single count supports this clone. The gene calls are TRBV6-5 and TRBJ1-2; 11 bases map to TRBD1. Germline loops: CDR1 MNHEY, CDR2 SVGAGI. This CDR3 is 15 amino acids long. The CDR3 nucleotides read TGTGTCGCACGGACAGGGGGCGCGGGTAACTATGGCTACACCTTC. Protein product: CVARTGGAGNYGYTF.

The chain combines TRBV4-1 with TRBJ1-4; perhaps TRBD1 as D (5 bases). Germline CDR1 and CDR2: MGHRA and YSYEKL. The length of the CDR3 is 16 residues. Between the trimmed V and J ends, which lost 1 base and 6 bases, there was a span of 15 bases. The CDR3 DNA reads as TGCGCCAGCAGCCAAGTGGGGAAGGGGTCGGATGAAAAACTGTTTTTT. It is translated as CASSQVGKGSDEKLFF.

This chain links TRBV5-6 with TRBJ1-2; 7 bases are shared with TRBD1. Germline assignment: CDR1 SGHDT and CDR2 YYEEEE. V trimming: 4 bases; J trimming: 0 bases; junction bases outside the gene matches: 6. The CDR3 runs to 15 residues. The DNA of the CDR3 is TGTGCCAGCAGCCCCCGGGACAGAGCTAACTATGGCTACACCTTC. Protein sequence: CASSPRDRANYGYTF.

V gene TRBV7-8 combines with J gene TRBJ1-2; 7 bases agree with TRBD1. Unmatched junction bases numbered 4, after V lost 5 bases and J lost 10 bases. Germline assignment: CDR1 SGHVS and CDR2 FQNEAQ. The CDR3 has 11 amino acids. The CDR3 here is CASSPGTVYTF. CDR3 bases: TGTGCCAGCAGCCCGGGGACAGTCTACACCTTC.

The gene calls are TRBV4-2 and TRBJ2-1; no clear D. Trimming shortened V by 0 bases and J by 8 bases, and 11 bases separated the two germline ends. This CDR3 has 14 amino acids. Germline assignment: CDR1 LGHNA and CDR2 YNFKEQ. CDR3 bases: TGTGCCAGCAGCCAAGATCTCCTACCGGATGAGCAGTTCTTC. This sequence encodes CASSQDLLPDEQFF.

The chain couples TRBV4-1 to TRBJ1-2, with 8 bases lining up with TRBD1. The J segment lost 6 bases and the V segment lost 1 base, leaving 13 bases of the junction unmatched. CDR1 and CDR2 from the germline V gene are MGHRA and YSYEKL. This CDR3 region has 17 residues. The CDR3 coding sequence is TGCGCCAGCAGCCAAGGGGGAAGGGGACAGGTCACCGATGGCTACACCTTC. Amino acids: CASSQGGRGQVTDGYTF.

The chain has TRBV7-2 and TRBJ1-1, with 7 bases aligning to TRBD1. Trimming cost V 5 bases and J 1 base; bases outside gene matches: 1. Per germline, CDR1 SGHTA and CDR2 FQGNSA. There are 13 residues in the CDR3. The chain's CDR3 is CASSRQGNTEAFF. The CDR3, as DNA: TGTGCCAGCAGCCGACAGGGGAACACTGAAGCTTTCTTT.

J is TRBJ2-7 and V is TRBV2; 10 bases map to TRBD2. The CDR3 has 16 residues. V was pared by 1 base and J by 2 bases, with 5 bases of the junction left unmatched. Germline CDR1 reads SNHLY; CDR2 reads FYNNEI. DNA for the CDR3: TGTGCCAGCAGTGAAGGGTGGACTAGCGGTACCTACGAGCAGTACTTC. Translated, it gives CASSEGWTSGTYEQYF.

The rearrangement uses TRBV6-5 and TRBJ2-7; the match to TRBD1 covers 7 bases. CDR1 is MNHEY and CDR2 is SVGAGI in the germline V gene. CDR3 length: 14 amino acids. The V and J ends lost 5 bases and 3 bases, in that order; junction bases with no gene match: 7. The CDR3 bases are TGTGCCAGCAGTCCTCTCGGGACAGTCTACGAGCAGTACTTC. As protein: CASSPLGTVYEQYF.

The V gene is TRBV11-2, the J gene TRBJ1-5; D possibly corresponds to TRBD1 (5 bases). This CDR3 has 13 residues. Trimming left V 3 bases short and J 7 bases short, with 10 bases between. Germline V gene sequence: CDR1 SGHAT, CDR2 FQNNGV. DNA for the CDR3: TGTGCCAGCAGCTTCGGTAGGGGACAGCCCCAGCATTTT. Its translation is CASSFGRGQPQHF.

The CDR3 DNA reads as TGTGCTAGTGGTTTGGAACCGGGAACCTATGGCTACACCTTC. Translating it yields CASGLEPGTYGYTF. The chain recombines TRBV12-5 with TRBJ1-2; D is undetermined. The germline gives CDR1 LGHNT, CDR2 FRNRAP. With 1 base removed from V and 4 bases from J, the gap between germline ends came to 10 bases. This CDR3 contains 14 residues. Full variable domain (remainder filled in from reference TRBV12-5 and TRBJ1-2): DARVTQTPRHKVTEMGQEVTMRCQPILGHNTVFWYRQTMMQGLELLAYFRNRAPLDDSGMPKDRFSAEMPDATLATLKIQPSEPRDSAVYFCASGLEPGTYGYTFGSGTRLTVV.

The CDR3 spells CASSDTGQGDLATNEKLFF. The CDR3 nucleotides are TGCGCCAGCAGTGACACGGGACAAGGGGATTTAGCAACTAATGAAAAACTGTTTTTT. This chain joins TRBV4-1 and TRBJ1-4; possible D gene TRBD1, 6 bases. Germline V CDR1 and CDR2: MGHRA, YSYEKL. There are 19 residues in the CDR3. Deletions cut 6 bases from V and 0 bases from J, with 23 bases between.

The chain joins TRBV6-5 to TRBJ2-3; D call uncertain. This CDR3 comprises 14 residues. V was cut by 3 bases and J by 2 bases, with 9 bases left in between. Germline values: CDR1 MNHEY, CDR2 SVGAGI. The CDR3 here is CASSYERPTDTQYF. CDR3 DNA: TGTGCCAGCAGTTATGAGCGACCCACAGATACGCAGTATTTT.

The V gene is TRBV6-1, the J gene TRBJ2-1; TRBD1 might be the D (6 bases). The length of the CDR3 is 17 residues. The germline gives CDR1 MNHNS, CDR2 SASEGT. The germline V and J ends were trimmed by 3 bases and 4 bases, with 19 bases remaining between them. DNA of the CDR3: TGTGCCAGCAGTGACCGACTCACGGGACACCAATACAATGAGCAGTTCTTC. Residues: CASSDRLTGHQYNEQFF.

This clone appeared once. The chain is built from TRBV15 and TRBJ2-7; D possibly corresponds to TRBD1 (6 bases). V was cut by 5 bases and J by 4 bases, with 12 bases left in between. Germline loops: CDR1 LNHNV, CDR2 YYDKDF (reference sequence). The CDR3 is 13 residues long. The CDR3 nucleotides are TGTGCCACCAGCGAGACAGGTTATTACGAGCAGTACTTC. This sequence encodes CATSETGYYEQYF.

The chain has TRBV14 and TRBJ2-1; TRBD2 matches at 10 bases. CDR1 is SGHDN, CDR2 FVKESK, per germline. V lost 0 bases, J lost 4 bases, and 12 bases stayed unmatched. The CDR3 has 19 residues. DNA of the CDR3: TGTGCCAGCAGCCAAGATCTTGAGGCTAGCGGGAGTAGTTACAATGAGCAGTTCTTC. Translation gives CASSQDLEASGSSYNEQFF.

The chain uses TRBV6-6 and TRBJ1-3, with D hard to call. This CDR3 has 16 amino acids. The V gene lost 0 bases and the J gene lost 2 bases, with 11 bases spanning the gap. Per germline, CDR1 MNHNY and CDR2 SVGAGI (reference sequence). CDR3 bases: TGTGCCAGCAGTTACTCGTTCCCACATACTGGAAACACCATATATTTT. Translation: CASSYSFPHTGNTIYF.